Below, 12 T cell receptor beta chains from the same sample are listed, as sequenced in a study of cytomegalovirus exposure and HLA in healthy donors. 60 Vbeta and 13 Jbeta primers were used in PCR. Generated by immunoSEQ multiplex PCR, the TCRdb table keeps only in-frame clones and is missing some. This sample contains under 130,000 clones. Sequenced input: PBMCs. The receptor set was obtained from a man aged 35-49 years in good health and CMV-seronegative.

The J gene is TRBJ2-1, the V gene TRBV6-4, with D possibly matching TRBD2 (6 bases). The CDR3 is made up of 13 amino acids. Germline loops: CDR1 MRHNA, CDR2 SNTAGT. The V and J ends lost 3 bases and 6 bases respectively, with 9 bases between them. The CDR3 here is CASSDQAGNEQFF. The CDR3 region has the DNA TGTGCCAGCAGTGATCAAGCGGGCAATGAGCAGTTCTTC.

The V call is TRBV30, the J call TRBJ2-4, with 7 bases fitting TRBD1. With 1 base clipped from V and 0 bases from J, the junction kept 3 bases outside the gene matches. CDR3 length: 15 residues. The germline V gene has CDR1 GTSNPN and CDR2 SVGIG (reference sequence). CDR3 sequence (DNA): TGTGCCTGGAGTGGACACAGGGGAGCCAAAAACATTCAGTACTTC. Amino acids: CAWSGHRGAKNIQYF.

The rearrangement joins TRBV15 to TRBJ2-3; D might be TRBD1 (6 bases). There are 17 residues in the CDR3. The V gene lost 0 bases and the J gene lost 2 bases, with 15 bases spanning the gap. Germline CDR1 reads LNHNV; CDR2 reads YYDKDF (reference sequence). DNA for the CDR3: TGTGCCACCAGCAGAGATTTGTCGGGACATATCACAGATACGCAGTATTTT. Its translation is CATSRDLSGHITDTQYF.

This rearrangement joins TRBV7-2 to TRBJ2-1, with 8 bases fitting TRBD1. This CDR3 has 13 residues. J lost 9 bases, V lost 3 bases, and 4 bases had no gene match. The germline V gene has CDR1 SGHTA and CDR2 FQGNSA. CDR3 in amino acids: CASSFYDRGEQFF. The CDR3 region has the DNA TGTGCCAGCAGCTTTTACGACAGGGGTGAGCAGTTCTTC.

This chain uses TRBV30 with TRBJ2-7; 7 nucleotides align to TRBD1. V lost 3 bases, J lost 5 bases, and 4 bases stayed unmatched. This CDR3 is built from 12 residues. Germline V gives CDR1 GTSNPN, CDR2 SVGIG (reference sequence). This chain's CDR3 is CAWSRQGHEQYF. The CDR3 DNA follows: TGTGCCTGGAGCCGACAGGGCCACGAGCAGTACTTC.

The CDR3 coding sequence is TGTGCCAGCAGCGCTTCCCCGAGCGGGGGCCTCAATGAGCAGTTCTTC. It encodes CASSASPSGGLNEQFF. The V gene is TRBV9, the J gene TRBJ2-1; 8 bases map to TRBD2. Germline CDR1 reads SGDLS; CDR2 reads YYNGEE. V dropped 3 bases and J dropped 6; count of bases not matched to a gene: 11. The CDR3 runs to 16 residues.

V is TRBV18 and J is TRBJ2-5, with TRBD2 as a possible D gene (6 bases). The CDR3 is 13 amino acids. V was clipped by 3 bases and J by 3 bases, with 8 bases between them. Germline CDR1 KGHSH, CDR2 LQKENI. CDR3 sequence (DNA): TGTGCCAGCTCACCGGGACTGGAAGAGACCCAGTACTTC. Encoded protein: CASSPGLEETQYF.

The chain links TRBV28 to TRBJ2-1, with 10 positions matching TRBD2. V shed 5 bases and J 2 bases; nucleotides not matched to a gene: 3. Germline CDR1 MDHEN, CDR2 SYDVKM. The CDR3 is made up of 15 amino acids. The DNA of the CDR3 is TGTGCCAGCAGTACCAGCGGGAGGGCCTACAATGAGCAGTTCTTC. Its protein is CASSTSGRAYNEQFF.

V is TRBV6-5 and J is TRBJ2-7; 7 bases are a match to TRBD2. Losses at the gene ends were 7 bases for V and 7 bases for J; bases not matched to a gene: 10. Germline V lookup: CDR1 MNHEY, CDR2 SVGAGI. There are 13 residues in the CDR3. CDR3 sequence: CASTSGHYREQYF. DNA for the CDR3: TGTGCCAGCACTAGCGGCCACTATCGGGAGCAGTACTTC.

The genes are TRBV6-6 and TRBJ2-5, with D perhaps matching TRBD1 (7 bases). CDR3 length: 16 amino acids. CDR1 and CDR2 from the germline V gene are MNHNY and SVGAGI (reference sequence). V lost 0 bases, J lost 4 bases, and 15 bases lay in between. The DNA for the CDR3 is TGTGCCAGCAGTTACTCGGCGTCGCAGGGGGGAGAGACCCAGTACTTC. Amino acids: CASSYSASQGGETQYF.

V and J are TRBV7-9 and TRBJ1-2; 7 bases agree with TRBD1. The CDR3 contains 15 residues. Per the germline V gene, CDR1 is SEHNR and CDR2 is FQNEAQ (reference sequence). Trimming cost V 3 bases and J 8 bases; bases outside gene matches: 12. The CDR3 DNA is TGTGCCAGCAGCTTCTGGCAGGAGGGGGCGGAAGGCTACACCTTC. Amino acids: CASSFWQEGAEGYTF.

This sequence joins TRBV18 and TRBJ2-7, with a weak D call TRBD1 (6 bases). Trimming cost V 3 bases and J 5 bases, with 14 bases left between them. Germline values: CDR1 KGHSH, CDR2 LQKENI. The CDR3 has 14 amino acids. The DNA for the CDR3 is TGTGCCAGCTCACCTCCGCAGGGGTTGCACGAGCAGTACTTC. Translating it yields CASSPPQGLHEQYF.